These T cell receptor beta chains were read from a single sample in a study of CXCR3-negative and CXCR3-positive naive CD8 T cells. Each CDR3 protein gets one entry in TCRdb, which reprocessed the 5' RACE reads and gives no DNA. Its listing shows approximately 83,000 distinct CDR3 sequences. The sequencing input was naive CXCR3- CD8+ T cells from blood. These receptor sequences come from a human donor in good health. Some clones in this sample may be carry-over from other donors' samples. Each CDR3 is given with its conserved first and last residue.

V,J,CDR3
TRBV5-1,TRBJ1-2,CASSLVQGGDGYTF
TRBV20-1,TRBJ2-1,CSARDLWRGPSYNEQFF
TRBV6-2/TRBV6-3,TRBJ1-1,CASSWGSAEAFF
TRBV6-2/TRBV6-3,TRBJ1-5,CASSPKDSPNQPQHF
TRBV28,TRBJ2-7,CASSPGTGNYEQYF
TRBV6-5,TRBJ2-2,CASETGLNTGELFF
TRBV20-1,TRBJ2-4,CSARDIAIGENIQYF
TRBV27,TRBJ2-1,CACSSSLGSYNEQFF
TRBV25-1,TRBJ2-5,CASLDSTAVETQYF
TRBV19,TRBJ1-2,CASSPGTVVGYTF
TRBV28,TRBJ2-7,CASSFRGGLAYEQYF
TRBV29-1,TRBJ2-7,CSVAEGTTYEQYF
TRBV12-3/TRBV12-4,TRBJ2-7,CASSSGVTAYEQYF
TRBV28,TRBJ1-2,CASTPFGQMGGYTF
TRBV28,TRBJ1-5,CASRGRRGPGGQPQHF
TRBV7-3,TRBJ1-1,CASSFDRGSAEAFF
TRBV6-2/TRBV6-3,TRBJ1-1,CASSGGAEYTEAFF
TRBV5-1,TRBJ1-1,CASSPSPGMNTEAFF
TRBV6-1,TRBJ2-3,CASSEAFGLPGLGDTQYF
TRBV3-1,TRBJ2-1,CASSPQTSGSYNEQFF
TRBV12-3/TRBV12-4,TRBJ2-4,CASSLGSAKNIQYF
TRBV12-3/TRBV12-4,TRBJ2-5,CASSFSTSGSRQETQYF
TRBV12-3/TRBV12-4,TRBJ1-5,CAGSSPTETNQPQHF
TRBV29-1,TRBJ2-7,CSVELFGPTDF
TRBV7-3,TRBJ1-1,CASSLWTGGGTEAFF
TRBV20-1,TRBJ2-1,CSARALLGWGNEQFF
TRBV5-5,TRBJ2-1,CASSRPLMTSGETVNEQFF
TRBV4-2,TRBJ2-1,CASSQETGSGNEQFF
TRBV28,TRBJ2-1,CASSSRGPLGNEQFF
TRBV7-9,TRBJ2-3,CASSSGAISTDTQYF
TRBV15,TRBJ2-5,CATSREFGVETQYF
TRBV29-1,TRBJ2-1,CSVEGWKGNEQFF
TRBV7-9,TRBJ2-6,CASSSVGSGANVLTF
TRBV25-1,TRBJ2-2,CASSGNTGATGELFF
TRBV7-6,TRBJ2-2,CASSEGYANTGELFF